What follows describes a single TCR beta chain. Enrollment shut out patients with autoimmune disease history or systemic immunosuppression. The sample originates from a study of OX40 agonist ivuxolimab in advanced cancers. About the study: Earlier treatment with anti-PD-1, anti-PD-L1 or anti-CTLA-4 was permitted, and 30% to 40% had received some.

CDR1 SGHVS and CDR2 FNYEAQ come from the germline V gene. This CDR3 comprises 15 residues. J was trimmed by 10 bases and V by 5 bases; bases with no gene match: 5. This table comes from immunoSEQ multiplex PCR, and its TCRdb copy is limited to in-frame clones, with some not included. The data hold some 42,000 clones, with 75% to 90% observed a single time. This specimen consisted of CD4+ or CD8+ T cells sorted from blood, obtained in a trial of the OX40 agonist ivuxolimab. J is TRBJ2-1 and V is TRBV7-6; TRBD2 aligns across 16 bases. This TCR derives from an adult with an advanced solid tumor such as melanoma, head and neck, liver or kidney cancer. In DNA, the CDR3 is TGTGCCAGCAGCCCAAGGGGACTAGCGGGAGGGGAGCAGTTCTTC. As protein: CASSPRGLAGGEQFF.